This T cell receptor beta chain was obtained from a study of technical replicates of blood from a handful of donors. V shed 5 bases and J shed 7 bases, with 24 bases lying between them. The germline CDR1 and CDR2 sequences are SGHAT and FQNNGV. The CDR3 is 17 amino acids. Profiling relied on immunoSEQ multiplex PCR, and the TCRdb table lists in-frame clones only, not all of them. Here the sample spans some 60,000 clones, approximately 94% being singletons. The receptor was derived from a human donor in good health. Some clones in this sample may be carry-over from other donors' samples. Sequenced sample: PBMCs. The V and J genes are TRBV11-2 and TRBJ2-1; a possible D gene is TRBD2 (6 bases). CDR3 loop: CASSPRGTGGIGNEQFF. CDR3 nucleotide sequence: TGTGCCAGCAGCCCCCGAGGTACTGGCGGGATTGGAAATGAGCAGTTCTTC.